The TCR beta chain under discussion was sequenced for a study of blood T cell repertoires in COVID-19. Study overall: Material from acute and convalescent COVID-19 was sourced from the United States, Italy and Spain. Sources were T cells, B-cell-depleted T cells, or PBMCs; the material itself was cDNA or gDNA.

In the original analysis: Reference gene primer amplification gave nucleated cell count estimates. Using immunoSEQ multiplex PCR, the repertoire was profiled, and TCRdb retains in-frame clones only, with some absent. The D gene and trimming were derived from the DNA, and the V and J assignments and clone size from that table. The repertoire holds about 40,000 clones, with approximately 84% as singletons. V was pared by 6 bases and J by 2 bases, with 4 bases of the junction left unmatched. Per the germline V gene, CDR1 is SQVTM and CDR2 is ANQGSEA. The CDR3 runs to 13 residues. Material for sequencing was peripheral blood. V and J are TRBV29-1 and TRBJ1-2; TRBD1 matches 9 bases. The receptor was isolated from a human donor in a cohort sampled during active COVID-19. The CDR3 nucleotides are TGCAGCGTGGGGGACAGGGCAAACTATGGCTACACCTTC. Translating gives CSVGDRANYGYTF.